This TCR beta chain was captured by sequencing in a study of control samples from healthy donors and cancer patients. Germline lookup yields CDR1 MDHEN and CDR2 SYDVKM. This CDR3 has 13 residues. The ends were cut back, 11 bases at V and 3 bases at J, with 14 bases in the middle. Method: immunoSEQ multiplex PCR; TCRdb's copy keeps in-frame clones and lacks some. The table has about 150,000 clones, over 90% seen once. The sequenced material came from blood. The clonotype was recovered from a man aged 45-65 years in good health. This rearrangement joins TRBV28 to TRBJ2-1; D possibly corresponds to TRBD2 (6 bases). The CDR3 here is CAGGSNGYNEQFF. The CDR3 coding sequence is TGTGCCGGGGGGAGTAATGGCTACAATGAGCAGTTCTTC.